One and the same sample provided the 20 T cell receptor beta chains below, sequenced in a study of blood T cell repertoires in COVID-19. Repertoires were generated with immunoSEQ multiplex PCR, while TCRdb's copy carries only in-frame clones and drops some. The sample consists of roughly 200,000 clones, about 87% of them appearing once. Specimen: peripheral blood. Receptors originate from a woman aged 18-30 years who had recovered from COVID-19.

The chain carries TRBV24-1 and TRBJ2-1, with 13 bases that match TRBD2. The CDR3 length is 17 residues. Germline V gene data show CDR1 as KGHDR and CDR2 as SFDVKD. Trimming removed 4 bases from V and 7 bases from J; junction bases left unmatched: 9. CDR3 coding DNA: TGTGCCACCAGTGACCTCAGACTAGCGGGAGGATCAAATGAGCAGTTCTTC. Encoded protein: CATSDLRLAGGSNEQFF.

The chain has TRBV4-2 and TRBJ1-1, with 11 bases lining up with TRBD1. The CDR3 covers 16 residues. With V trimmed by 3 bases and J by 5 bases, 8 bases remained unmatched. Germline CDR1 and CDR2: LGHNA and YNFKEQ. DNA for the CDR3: TGTGCCAGCAGCCACTGGGACAGGGGGGTTCGTACTGAAGCTTTCTTT. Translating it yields CASSHWDRGVRTEAFF.

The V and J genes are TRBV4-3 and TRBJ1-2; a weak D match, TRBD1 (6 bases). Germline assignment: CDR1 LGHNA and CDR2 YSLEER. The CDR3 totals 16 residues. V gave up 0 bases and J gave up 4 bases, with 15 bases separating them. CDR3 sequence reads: CASSQDRGGGLYGYTF. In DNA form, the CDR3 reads TGCGCCAGCAGCCAAGATCGGGGGGGCGGACTCTATGGCTACACCTTC.

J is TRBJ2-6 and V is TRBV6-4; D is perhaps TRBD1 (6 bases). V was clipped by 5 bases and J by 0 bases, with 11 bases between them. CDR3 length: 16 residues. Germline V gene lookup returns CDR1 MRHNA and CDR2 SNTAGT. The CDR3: CASSMDSSSGANVLTF. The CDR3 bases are TGTGCCAGCAGTATGGACAGTTCCTCTGGGGCCAACGTCCTGACTTTC.

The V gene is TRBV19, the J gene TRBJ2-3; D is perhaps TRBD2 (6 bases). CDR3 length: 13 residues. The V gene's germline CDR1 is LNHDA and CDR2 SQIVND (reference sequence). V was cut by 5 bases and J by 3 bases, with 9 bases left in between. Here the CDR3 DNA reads TGTGCCAGTAGTGGGCTAGCGACAGATACGCAGTATTTT. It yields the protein CASSGLATDTQYF.

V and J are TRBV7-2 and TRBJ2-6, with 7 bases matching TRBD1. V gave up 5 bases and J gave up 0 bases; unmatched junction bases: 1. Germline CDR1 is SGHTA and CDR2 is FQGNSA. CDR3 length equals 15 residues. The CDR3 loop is CASSGQVSGANVLTF. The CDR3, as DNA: TGTGCCAGCAGCGGACAGGTCTCTGGGGCCAACGTCCTGACTTTC.

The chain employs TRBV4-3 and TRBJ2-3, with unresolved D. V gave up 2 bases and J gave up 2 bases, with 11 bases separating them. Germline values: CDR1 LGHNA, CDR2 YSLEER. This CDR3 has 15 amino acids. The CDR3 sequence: CASSQTVTPTDTQYF. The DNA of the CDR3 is TGCGCCAGCAGCCAAACAGTAACCCCCACAGATACGCAGTATTTT.

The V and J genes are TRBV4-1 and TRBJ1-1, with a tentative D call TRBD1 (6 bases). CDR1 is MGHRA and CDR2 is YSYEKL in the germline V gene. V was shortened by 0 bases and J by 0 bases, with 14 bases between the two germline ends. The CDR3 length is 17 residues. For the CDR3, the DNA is TGCGCCAGCAGCCAAGATCAGGGGAGCACGATGAACACTGAAGCTTTCTTT. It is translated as CASSQDQGSTMNTEAFF.

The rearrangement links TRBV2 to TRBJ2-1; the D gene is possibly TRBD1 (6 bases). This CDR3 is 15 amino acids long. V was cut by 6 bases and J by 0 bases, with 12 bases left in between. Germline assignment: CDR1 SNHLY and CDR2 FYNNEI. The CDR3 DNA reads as TGTGCCAGCAGACACAGGGAGAGCTCCTACAATGAGCAGTTCTTC. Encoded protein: CASRHRESSYNEQFF.

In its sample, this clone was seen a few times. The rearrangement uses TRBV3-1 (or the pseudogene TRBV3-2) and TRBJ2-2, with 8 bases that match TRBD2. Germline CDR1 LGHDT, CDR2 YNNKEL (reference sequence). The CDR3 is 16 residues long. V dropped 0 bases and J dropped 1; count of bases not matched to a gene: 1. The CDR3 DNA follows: TGTGCCAGCAGCCAAGACAGCGGGAGGAACACCGGGGAGCTGTTTTTT. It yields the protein CASSQDSGRNTGELFF.

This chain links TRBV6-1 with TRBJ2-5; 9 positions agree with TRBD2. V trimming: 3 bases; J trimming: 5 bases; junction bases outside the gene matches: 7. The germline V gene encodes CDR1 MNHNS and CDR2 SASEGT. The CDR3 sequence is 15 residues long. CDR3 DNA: TGTGCCAGCAGTGATTCGCGGGGGGGGCCGGAGACCCAGTACTTC. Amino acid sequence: CASSDSRGGPETQYF.

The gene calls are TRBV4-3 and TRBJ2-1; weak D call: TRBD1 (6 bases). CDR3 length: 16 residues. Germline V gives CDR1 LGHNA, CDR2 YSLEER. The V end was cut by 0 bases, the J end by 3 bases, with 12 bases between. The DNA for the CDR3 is TGCGCCAGCAGCCAAGATGGGGGCGGTGGCTACAATGAGCAGTTCTTC. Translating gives CASSQDGGGGYNEQFF.

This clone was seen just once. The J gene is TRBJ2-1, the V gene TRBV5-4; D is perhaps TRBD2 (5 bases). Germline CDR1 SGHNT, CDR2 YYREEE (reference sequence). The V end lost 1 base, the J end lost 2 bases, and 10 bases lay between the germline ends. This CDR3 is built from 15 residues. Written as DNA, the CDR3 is TGTGCCAGCAGCTTGAACGACTACCCCTACAATGAGCAGTTCTTC. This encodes CASSLNDYPYNEQFF. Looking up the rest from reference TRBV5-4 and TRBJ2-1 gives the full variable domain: ETGVTQSPTHLIKTRGQQVTLRCSSQSGHNTVSWYQQALGQGPQFIFQYYREEENGRGNFPPRFSGLQFPNYSSELNVNALELDDSALYLCASSLNDYPYNEQFFGPGTRLTVL.

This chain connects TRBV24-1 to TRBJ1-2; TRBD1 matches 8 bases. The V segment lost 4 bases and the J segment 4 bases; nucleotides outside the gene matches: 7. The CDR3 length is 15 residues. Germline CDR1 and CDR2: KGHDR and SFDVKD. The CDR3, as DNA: TGTGCCACCAGTGAAGCTTCCGGGACAGGCTATGGCTACACCTTC. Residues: CATSEASGTGYGYTF.

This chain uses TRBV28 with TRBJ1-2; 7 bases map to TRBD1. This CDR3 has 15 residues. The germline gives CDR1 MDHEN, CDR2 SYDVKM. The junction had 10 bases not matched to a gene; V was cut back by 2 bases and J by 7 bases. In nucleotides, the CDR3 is TGTGCCAGCAGTTTAGTGACAGGGATAATAATTGGCTACACCTTC. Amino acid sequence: CASSLVTGIIIGYTF.

CDR3 bases: TGTGCCAGCAGTTACTCCAGGACAGGGTACACAGATACGCAGTATTTT. It encodes CASSYSRTGYTDTQYF. The V and J genes are TRBV6-6 and TRBJ2-3, with 8 bases lining up with TRBD1. The germline CDR1 and CDR2 sequences are MNHNY and SVGAGI (reference sequence). J gave up 2 bases and V 0 bases, and 4 bases lay outside the gene matches. The CDR3 totals 16 residues.

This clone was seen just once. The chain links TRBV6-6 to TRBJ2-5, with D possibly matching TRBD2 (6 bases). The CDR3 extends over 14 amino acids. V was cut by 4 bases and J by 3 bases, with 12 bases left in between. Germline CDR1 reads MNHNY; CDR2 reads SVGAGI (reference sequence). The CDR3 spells CASSLRAGKETQYF. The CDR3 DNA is TGTGCCAGCAGTTTGAGAGCGGGTAAAGAGACCCAGTACTTC.

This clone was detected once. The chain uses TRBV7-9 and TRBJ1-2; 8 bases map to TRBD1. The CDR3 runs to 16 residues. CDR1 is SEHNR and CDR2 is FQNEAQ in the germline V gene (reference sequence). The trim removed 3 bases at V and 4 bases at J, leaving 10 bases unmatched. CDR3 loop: CASSFMDRDPSYGYTF. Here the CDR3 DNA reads TGTGCCAGCAGCTTTATGGACAGGGATCCTTCCTATGGCTACACCTTC.

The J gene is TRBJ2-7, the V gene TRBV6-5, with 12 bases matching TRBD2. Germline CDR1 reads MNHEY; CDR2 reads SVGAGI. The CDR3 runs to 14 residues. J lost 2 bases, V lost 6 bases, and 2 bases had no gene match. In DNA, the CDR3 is TGTGCCAGCAGGCGGACTAGCGGGGCCTACGAGCAGTACTTC. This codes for CASRRTSGAYEQYF.

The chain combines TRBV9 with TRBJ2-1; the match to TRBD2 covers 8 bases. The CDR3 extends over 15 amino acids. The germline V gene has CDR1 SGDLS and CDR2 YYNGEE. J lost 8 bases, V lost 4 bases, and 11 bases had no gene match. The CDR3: CASSSREGLLYEQFF. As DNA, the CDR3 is TGTGCCAGCAGCTCACGGGAGGGCCTTTTGTATGAGCAGTTCTTC.